The rows below give T cell receptor beta chains drawn from one sample of a study of T cells in Graves' hyperthyroidism and ophthalmopathy. TCRdb reprocessed the multiplex PCR reads with MiXCR, giving one entry per CDR3 protein. The sample has over 650,000 distinct CDR3 sequences, roughly 15% seen once. Material: blood. These receptors were taken from a young man with Graves' hyperthyroidism. CDR3s leave out the opening cysteine and the closing phenylalanine or tryptophan.

V: TRBV28
J: TRBJ2-1
CDR3: ASISMASYNEQF

V: TRBV18
J: TRBJ2-2
CDR3: ASSPLLGRQDTGELF

V: TRBV30
J: TRBJ1-5
CDR3: AWSALGGQPQH

V: TRBV18
J: TRBJ2-4
CDR3: ASSPNRGSKNIQY

V: TRBV18
J: TRBJ2-5
CDR3: ASSNQRAEETQY

V: TRBV12-3/TRBV12-4
J: TRBJ2-2
CDR3: ASWTSGRTGELF

V: TRBV20-1
J: TRBJ2-6
CDR3: SARQELRSGANVLT

V: TRBV7-8
J: TRBJ2-1
CDR3: ASSLLGGSEQF

V: TRBV9
J: TRBJ2-2
CDR3: ASSPSPAGELF

V: TRBV13
J: TRBJ2-7
CDR3: ASSLDRRQY

V: TRBV15
J: TRBJ2-1
CDR3: ATSKDRGGRRHEQF

V: TRBV10-3
J: TRBJ2-7
CDR3: AISESELLSYEQY

V: TRBV20-1
J: TRBJ2-1
CDR3: SARITGPPTEQF

V: TRBV18
J: TRBJ1-2
CDR3: ASSPVHGRPYGYT

V: TRBV7-2
J: TRBJ2-7
CDR3: ASSFVPGAYEQY

V: TRBV27
J: TRBJ2-1
CDR3: ASSFSGRAMQF

V: TRBV28
J: TRBJ1-5
CDR3: ASSLIQTYSNQPQH

V: TRBV28
J: TRBJ1-1
CDR3: ASSLTAQAF

V: TRBV6-5
J: TRBJ1-2
CDR3: ASSYSIDGYT